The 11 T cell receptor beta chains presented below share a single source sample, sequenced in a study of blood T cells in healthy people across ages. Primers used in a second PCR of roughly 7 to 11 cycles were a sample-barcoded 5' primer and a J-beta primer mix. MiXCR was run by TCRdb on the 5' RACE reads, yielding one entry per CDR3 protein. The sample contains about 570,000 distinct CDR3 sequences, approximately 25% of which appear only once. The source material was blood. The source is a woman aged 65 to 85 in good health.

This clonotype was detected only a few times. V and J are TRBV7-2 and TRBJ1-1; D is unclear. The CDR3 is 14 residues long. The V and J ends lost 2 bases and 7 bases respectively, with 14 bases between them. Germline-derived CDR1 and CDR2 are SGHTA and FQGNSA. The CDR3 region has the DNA TGTGCCAGCAGCTTAAGGGCAGGACTGTATGAAGCTTTCTTT. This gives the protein CASSLRAGLYEAFF.

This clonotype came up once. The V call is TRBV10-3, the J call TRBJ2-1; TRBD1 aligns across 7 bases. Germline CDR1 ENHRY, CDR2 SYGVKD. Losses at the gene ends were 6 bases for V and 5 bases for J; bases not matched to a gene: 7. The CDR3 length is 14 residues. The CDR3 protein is CAIRWDSINNEQFF. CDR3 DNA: TGTGCCATCAGATGGGACAGTATTAACAATGAGCAGTTCTTC.

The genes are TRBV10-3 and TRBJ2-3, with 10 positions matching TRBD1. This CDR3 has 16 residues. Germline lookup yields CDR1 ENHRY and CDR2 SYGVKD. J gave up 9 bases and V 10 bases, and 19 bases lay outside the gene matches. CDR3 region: CATRSRQDRGQDTQYF. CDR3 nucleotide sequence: TGTGCCACCCGAAGTAGACAAGACAGGGGGCAAGACACGCAGTATTTT.

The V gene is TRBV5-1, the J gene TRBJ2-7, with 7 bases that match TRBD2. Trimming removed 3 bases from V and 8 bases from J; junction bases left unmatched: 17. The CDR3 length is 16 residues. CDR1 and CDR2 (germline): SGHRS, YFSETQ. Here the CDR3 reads CASSYPHSTRDYQQYF. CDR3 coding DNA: TGCGCCAGCAGCTACCCACATTCGACCCGGGACTATCAGCAGTACTTC.

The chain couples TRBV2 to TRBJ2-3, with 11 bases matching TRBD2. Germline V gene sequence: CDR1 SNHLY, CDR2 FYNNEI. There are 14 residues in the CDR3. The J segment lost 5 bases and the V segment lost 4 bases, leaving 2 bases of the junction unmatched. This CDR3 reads CASSAGLAVDTQYF. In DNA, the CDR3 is TGTGCCAGCAGTGCGGGACTAGCGGTAGATACGCAGTATTTT.

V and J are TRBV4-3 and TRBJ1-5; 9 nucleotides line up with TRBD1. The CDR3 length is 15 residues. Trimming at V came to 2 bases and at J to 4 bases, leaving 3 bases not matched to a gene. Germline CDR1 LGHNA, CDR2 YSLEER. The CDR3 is CASSQRQGENQPQHF. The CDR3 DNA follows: TGCGCCAGCAGCCAAAGACAGGGGGAAAATCAGCCCCAGCATTTT.

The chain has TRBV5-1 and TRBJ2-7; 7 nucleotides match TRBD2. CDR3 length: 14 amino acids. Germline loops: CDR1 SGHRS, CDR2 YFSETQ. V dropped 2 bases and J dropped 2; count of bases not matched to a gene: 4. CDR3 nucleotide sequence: TGCGCCAGCAGCTTAGCGGGGAGAGCCTACGAGCAGTACTTC. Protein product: CASSLAGRAYEQYF.

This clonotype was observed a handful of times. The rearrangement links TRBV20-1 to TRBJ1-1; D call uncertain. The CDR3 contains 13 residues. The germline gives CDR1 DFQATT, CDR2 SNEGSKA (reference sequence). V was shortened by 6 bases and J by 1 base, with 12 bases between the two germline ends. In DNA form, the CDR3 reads TGCAGTGCCTCCCGCGACGGGAACACTGAAGCTTTCTTT. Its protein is CSASRDGNTEAFF.

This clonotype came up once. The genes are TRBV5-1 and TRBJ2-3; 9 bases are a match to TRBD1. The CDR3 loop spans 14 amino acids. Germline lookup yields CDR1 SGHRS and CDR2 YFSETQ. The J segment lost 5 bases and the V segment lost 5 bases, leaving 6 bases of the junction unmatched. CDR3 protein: CASRPGTGQDTQYF. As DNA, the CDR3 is TGCGCCAGCAGACCCGGGACAGGGCAAGATACGCAGTATTTT.

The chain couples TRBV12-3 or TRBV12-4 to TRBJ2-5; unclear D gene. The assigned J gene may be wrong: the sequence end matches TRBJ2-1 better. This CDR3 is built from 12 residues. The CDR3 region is CASSASHNEQFF. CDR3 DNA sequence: TGTGCCAGCAGTGCGAGTCACAATGAGCAGTTCTTC.

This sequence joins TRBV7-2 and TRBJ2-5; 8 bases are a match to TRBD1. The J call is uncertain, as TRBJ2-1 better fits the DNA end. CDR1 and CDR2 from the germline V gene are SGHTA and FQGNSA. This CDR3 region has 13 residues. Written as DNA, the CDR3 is TGTGCCAGCAGTTTTGACAGGGGCGGCGAGCAGTTCTTC. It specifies CASSFDRGGEQFF.